This T cell receptor (beta chain) was captured in a study of blood T cell repertoires in COVID-19. CDR1 and CDR2 (germline): MGHDK, SYGVNS. V trimming: 6 bases; J trimming: 2 bases; junction bases outside the gene matches: 12. CDR3 length: 16 residues. Assay used: immunoSEQ multiplex PCR; TCRdb lists only in-frame clones, some missing. The data show around 99,000 clones, approximately 79% seen once. V is TRBV25-1 and J is TRBJ1-2, with 7 bases that match TRBD1. The material sequenced was peripheral blood. This clonotype was sampled from a woman aged 80 or over with active or convalescent COVID-19. The CDR3, as DNA: TGTGCCAGCAGGGGGTCGACAGGGACCCGAAACTATGGCTACACCTTC. As protein: CASRGSTGTRNYGYTF.